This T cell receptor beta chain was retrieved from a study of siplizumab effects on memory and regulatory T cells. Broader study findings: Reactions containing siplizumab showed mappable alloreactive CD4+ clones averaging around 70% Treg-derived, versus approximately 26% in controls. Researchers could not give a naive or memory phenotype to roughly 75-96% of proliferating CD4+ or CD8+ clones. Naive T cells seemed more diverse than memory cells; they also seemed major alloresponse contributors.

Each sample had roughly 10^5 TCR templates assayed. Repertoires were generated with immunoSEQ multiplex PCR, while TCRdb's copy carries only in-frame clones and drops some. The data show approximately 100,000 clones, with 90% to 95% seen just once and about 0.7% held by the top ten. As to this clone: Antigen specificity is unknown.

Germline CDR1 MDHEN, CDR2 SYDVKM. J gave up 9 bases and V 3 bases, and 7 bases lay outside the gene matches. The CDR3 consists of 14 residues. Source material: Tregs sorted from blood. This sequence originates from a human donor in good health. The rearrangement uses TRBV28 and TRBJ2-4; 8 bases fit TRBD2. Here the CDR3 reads CASSLGGRLVIQYF. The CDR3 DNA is TGTGCCAGCAGTTTGGGCGGGAGGCTCGTCATTCAGTACTTC.